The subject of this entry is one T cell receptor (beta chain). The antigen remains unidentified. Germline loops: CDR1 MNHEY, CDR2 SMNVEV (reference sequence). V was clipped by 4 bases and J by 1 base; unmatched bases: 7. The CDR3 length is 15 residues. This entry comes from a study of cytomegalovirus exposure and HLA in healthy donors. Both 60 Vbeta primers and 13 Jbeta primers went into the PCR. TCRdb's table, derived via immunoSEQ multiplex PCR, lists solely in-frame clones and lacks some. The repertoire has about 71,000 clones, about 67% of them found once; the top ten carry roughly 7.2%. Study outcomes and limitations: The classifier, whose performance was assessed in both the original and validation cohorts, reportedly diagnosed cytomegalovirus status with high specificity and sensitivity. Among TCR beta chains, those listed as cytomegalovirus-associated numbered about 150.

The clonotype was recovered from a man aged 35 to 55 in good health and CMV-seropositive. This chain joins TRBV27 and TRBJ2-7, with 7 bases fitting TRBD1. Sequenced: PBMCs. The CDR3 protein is CASSSHWDSSYEQYF. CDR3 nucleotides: TGTGCCAGCAGTTCGCACTGGGACAGTTCCTACGAGCAGTACTTC.